This T cell receptor (beta chain) was identified during a study of T-cell memory formation after mild COVID-19. Study summary: TCR clusters were largely donor specific.

Study outcomes and limitations: What remained unconfirmed was the SARS-CoV-2 specificity of second-wave clones peaking on day 37. Some responding clones appeared in pre-infection memory, suggesting cross-reactive memory joined.

Using constant-segment primers, 5'RACE produced TCR alpha and TCR beta cDNA libraries carrying sample barcodes and UMIs. TCRdb ran MiXCR on the 5' RACE reads and lists one entry per CDR3 protein. The sample has around 340,000 distinct CDR3 sequences, approximately 21% seen once. To note about this clonotype: Its specificity is not known.

The CDR3 totals 13 residues. Germline V lookup: CDR1 KGHSH, CDR2 LQKENI. The V end lost 3 bases, the J end lost 4 bases, and 9 bases lay between the germline ends. This receptor was obtained from an adult woman who had mild COVID-19 (a few samples of this study predate the infection). Cell type and time point are not known. The sample consisted of PBMCs or a T cell subset sorted from them (not recorded which). This rearrangement joins TRBV18 to TRBJ2-5, with D tentatively TRBD1 (6 bases). Here the CDR3 DNA reads TGTGCCAGCTCACCTTCCAGGGGAGAGACCCAGTACTTC. Its translation is CASSPSRGETQYF.